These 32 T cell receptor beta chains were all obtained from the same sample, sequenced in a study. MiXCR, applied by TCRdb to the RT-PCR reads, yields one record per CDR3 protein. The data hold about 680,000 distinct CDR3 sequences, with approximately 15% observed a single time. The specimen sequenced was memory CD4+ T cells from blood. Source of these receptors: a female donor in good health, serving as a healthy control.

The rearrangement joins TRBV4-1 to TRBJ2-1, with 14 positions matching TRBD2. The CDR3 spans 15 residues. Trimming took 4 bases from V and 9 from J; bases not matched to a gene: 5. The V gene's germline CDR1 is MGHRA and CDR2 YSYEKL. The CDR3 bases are TGCGCCAGCAGCCGGGGACTAGCGGGGGCGGTTGAGCAGTTCTTC. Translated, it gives CASSRGLAGAVEQFF.

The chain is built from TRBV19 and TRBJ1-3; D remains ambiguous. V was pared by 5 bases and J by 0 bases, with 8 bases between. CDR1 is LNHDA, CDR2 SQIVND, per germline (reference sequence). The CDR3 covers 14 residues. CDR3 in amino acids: CASSRLTSGNTIYF. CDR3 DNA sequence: TGTGCCAGTAGTCGACTCACCTCTGGAAACACCATATATTTT. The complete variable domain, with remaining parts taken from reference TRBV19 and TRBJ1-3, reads DGGITQSPKYLFRKEGQNVTLSCEQNLNHDAMYWYRQDPGQGLRLIYYSQIVNDFQKGDIAEGYSVSREKKESFPLTVTSAQKNPTAFYLCASSRLTSGNTIYFGEGSWLTVV.

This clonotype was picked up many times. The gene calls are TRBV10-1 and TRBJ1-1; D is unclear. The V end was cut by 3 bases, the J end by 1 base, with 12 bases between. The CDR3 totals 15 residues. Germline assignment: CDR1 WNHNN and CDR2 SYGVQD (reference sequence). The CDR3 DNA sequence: TGCGCCAGCAGTGACCCCGGGGTTGGGAACACTGAAGCTTTCTTT. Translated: CASSDPGVGNTEAFF.

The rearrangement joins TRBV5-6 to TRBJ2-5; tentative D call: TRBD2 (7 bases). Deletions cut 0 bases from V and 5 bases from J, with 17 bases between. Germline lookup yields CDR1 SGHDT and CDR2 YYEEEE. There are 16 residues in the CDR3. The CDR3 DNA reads TGTGCCAGCAGCTTGGGTGGGGGGGCGCATGAGGAGACCCAGTACTTC. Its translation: CASSLGGGAHEETQYF. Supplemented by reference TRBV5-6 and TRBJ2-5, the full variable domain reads DAGVTQSPTHLIKTRGQQVTLRCSPKSGHDTVSWYQQALGQGPQFIFQYYEEEERQRGNFPDRFSGHQFPNYSSELNVNALLLGDSALYLCASSLGGGAHEETQYFGPGTRLLVL.

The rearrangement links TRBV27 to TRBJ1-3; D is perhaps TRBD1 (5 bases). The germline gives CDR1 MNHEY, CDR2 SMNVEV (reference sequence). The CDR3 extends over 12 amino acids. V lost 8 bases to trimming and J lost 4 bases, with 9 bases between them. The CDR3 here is CASSWGGNTIYF. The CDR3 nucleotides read TGTGCCAGCTCCTGGGGGGGAAACACCATATATTTT.

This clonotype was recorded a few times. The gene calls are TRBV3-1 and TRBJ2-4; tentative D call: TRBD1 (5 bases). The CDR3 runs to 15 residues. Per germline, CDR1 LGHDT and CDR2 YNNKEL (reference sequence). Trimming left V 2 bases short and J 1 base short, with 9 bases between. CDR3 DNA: TGTGCCAGCAGCCAAAGGGGTAACGCCAAAAACATTCAGTACTTC. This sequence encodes CASSQRGNAKNIQYF.

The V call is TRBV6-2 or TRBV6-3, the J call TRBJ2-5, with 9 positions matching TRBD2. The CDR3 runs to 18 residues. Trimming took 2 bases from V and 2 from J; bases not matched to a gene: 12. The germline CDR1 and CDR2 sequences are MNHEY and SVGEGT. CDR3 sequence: CASSYGRGRLAAQETQYF. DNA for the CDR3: TGTGCCAGCAGTTACGGGAGGGGACGACTAGCGGCTCAAGAGACCCAGTACTTC.

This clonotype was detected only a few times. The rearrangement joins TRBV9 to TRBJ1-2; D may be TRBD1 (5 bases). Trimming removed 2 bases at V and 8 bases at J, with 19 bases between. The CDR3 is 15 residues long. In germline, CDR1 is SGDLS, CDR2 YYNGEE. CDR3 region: CASSVGQTGGNGYTF. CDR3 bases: TGTGCCAGCAGCGTGGGGCAGACGGGGGGAAACGGCTACACCTTC.

CDR3 amino acids: CASSTTGDPVNEKLFF. The DNA for the CDR3 is TGTGCCAGCAGCACGACAGGGGACCCAGTTAATGAAAAACTGTTTTTT. The chain carries TRBV9 and TRBJ1-4, with 8 bases aligning to TRBD1. V was pared by 4 bases and J by 4 bases, with 9 bases of the junction left unmatched. The CDR3 extends over 16 amino acids. The germline CDR1 and CDR2 sequences are SGDLS and YYNGEE.

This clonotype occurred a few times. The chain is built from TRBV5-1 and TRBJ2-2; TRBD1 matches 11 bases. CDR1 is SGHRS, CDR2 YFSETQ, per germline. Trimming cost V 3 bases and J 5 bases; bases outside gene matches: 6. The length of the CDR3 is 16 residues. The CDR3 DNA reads TGCGCCAGCAGCTCCGGACAGGGGGCGTGGACCGGGGAGCTGTTTTTT. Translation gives CASSSGQGAWTGELFF.

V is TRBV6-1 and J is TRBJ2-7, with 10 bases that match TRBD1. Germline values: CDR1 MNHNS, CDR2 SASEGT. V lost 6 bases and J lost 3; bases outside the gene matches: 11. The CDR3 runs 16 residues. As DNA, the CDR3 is TGTGCCAGCAGAGGACCAACGGGACAGGGGTACTACGAGCAGTACTTC. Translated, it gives CASRGPTGQGYYEQYF.

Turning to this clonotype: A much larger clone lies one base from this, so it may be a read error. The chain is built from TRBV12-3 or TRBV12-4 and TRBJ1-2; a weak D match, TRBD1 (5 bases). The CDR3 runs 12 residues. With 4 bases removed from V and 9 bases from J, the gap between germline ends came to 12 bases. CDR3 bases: TGTGCCAGCAGTTCTGAGGGGTATAGCTACACCTTC. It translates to CASSSEGYSYTF.

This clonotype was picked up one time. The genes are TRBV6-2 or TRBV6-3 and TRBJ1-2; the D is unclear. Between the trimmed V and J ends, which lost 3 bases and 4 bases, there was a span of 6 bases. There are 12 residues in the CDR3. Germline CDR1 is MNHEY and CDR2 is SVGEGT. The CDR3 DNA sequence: TGTGCCAGCAGTTATTTCCGCTATGGCTACACCTTC. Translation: CASSYFRYGYTF.

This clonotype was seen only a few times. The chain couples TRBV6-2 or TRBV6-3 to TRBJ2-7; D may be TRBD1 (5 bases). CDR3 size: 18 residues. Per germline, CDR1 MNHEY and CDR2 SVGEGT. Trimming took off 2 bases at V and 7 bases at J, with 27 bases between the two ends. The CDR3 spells CASSYKGQGFTLRGEQYF. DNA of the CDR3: TGTGCCAGCAGTTACAAGGGGCAGGGTTTCACGCTACGTGGGGAGCAGTACTTC.

The CDR3 DNA reads TGTGCCAGCACCCAGGGAATTCCCACCTCTGGGGCCAACGTCCTGACTTTC. It translates to CASTQGIPTSGANVLTF. The chain joins TRBV3-1 to TRBJ2-6, with D possibly being TRBD1 (5 bases). Germline V gene sequence: CDR1 LGHDT, CDR2 YNNKEL (reference sequence). V was clipped by 7 bases and J by 0 bases, with 16 bases between them. The CDR3 is 17 residues long.

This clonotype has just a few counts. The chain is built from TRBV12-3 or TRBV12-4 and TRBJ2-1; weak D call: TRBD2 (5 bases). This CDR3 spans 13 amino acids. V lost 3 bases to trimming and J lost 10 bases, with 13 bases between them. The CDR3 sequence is CASSLRGLGEQFF. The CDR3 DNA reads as TGTGCCAGCAGTTTGAGAGGGCTCGGCGAGCAGTTCTTC.

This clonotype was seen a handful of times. In nucleotides, the CDR3 is TGTGCCAGCGGGTCGGGACAGCAGTCCTACGAGCAGTACTTC. The encoded protein is CASGSGQQSYEQYF. This chain connects TRBV7-2 to TRBJ2-7; 7 positions agree with TRBD1. This CDR3 is built from 14 residues. The trim removed 8 bases at V and 1 base at J, leaving 8 bases unmatched. Germline-derived CDR1 and CDR2 are SGHTA and FQGNSA.

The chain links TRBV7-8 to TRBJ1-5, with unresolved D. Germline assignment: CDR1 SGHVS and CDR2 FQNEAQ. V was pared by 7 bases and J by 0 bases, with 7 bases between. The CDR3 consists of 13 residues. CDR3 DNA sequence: TGTGCCAGCACCCTTAATAGCAATCAGCCCCAGCATTTT. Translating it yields CASTLNSNQPQHF. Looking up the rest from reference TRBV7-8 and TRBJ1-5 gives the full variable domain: GAGVSQSPRYKVAKRGQDVALRCDPISGHVSLFWYQQALGQGPEFLTYFQNEAQLDKSGLPSDRFFAERPEGSVSTLKIQRTQQEDSAVYLCASTLNSNQPQHFGDGTRLSIL.

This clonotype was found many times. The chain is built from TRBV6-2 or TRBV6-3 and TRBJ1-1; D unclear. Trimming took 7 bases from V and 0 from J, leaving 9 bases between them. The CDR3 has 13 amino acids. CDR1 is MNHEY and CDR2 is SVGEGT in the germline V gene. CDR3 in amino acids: CASMIRMNTEAFF. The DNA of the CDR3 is TGTGCCAGCATGATTCGGATGAACACTGAAGCTTTCTTT.

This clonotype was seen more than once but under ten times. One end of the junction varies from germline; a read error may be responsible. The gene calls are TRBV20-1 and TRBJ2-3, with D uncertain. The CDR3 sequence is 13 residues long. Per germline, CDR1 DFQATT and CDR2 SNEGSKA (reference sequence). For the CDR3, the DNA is TGCTGTGCTCCAGACTGGAGCACAGATACGCAGTATTTT. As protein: CCAPDWSTDTQYF.

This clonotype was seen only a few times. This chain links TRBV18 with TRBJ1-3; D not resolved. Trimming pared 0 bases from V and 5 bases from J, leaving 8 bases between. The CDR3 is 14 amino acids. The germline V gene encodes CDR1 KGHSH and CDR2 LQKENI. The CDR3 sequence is CASSPPGGRNTIYF. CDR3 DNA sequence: TGTGCCAGCTCACCACCTGGAGGACGAAACACCATATATTTT.

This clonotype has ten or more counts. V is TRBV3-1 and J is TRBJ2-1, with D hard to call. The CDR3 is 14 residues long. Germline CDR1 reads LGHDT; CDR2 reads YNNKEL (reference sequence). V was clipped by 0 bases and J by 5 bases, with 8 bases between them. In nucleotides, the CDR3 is TGTGCCAGCAGCCAAGACCTCAAGAACAATGAGCAGTTCTTC. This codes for CASSQDLKNNEQFF.

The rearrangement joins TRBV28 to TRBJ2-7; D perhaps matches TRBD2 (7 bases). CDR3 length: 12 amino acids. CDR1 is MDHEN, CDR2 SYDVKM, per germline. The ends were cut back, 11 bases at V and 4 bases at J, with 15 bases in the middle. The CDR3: CAGGGSVYEQYF. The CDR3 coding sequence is TGTGCCGGGGGGGGCTCCGTATACGAGCAGTACTTC.

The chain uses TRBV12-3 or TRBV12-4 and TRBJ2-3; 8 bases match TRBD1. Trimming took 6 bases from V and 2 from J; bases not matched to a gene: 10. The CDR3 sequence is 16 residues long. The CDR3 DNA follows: TGTGCCAGCAGGGTCTCGACAGGGGTTTTCACAGATACGCAGTATTTT. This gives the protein CASRVSTGVFTDTQYF.

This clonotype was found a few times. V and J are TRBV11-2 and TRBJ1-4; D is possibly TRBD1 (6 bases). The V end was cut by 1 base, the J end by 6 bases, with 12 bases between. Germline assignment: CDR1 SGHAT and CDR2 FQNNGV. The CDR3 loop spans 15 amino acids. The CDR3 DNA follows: TGTGCCAGCAGCTTAGCGGGGGGCGCGTATGAAAAACTGTTTTTT. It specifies CASSLAGGAYEKLFF.

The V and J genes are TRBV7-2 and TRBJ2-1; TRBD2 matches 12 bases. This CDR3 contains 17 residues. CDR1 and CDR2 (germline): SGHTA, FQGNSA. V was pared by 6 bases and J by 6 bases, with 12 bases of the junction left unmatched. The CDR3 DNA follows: TGTGCCAGCAGTTACAAACTGGGACTAGCGGGCCTCAATGAGCAGTTCTTC. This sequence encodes CASSYKLGLAGLNEQFF.

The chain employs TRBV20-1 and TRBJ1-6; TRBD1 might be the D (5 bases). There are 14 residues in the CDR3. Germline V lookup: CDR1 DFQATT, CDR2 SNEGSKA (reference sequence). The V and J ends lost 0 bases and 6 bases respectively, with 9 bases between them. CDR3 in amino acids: CSARDAGANSPLHF. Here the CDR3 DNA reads TGCAGTGCTAGAGATGCCGGGGCTAATTCACCCCTCCACTTT.

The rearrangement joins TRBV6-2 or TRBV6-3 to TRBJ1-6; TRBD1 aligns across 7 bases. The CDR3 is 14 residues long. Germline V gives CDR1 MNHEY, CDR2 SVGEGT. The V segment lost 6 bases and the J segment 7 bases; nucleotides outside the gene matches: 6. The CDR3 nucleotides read TGTGCCAGCAGGCGACAGGGAGACAATTCACCCCTCCACTTT. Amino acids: CASRRQGDNSPLHF.

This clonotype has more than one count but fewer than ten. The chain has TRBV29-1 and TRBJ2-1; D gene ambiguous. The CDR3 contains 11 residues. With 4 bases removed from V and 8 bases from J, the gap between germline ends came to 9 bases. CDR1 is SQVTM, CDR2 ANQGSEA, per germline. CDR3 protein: CSVGYLDEQFF. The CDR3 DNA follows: TGCAGCGTTGGCTATCTGGATGAGCAGTTCTTC.

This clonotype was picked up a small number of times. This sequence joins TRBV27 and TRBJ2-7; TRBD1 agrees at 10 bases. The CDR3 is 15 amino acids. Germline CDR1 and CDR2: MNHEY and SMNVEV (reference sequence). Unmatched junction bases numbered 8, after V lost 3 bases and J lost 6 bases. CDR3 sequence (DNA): TGTGCCAGCAGTTTGTATGGGACAGGGGTCAGCGAGCAGTACTTC. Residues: CASSLYGTGVSEQYF.

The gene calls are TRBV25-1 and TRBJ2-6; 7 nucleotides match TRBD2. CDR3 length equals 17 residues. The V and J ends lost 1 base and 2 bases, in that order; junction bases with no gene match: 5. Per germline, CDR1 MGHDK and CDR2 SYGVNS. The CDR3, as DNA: TGTGCCAGCAGTGAATTTAGCGGGTCTCCTGGGGCCAACGTCCTGACTTTC. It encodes CASSEFSGSPGANVLTF. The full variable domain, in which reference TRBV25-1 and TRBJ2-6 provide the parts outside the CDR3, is EADIYQTPRYLVIGTGKKITLECSQTMGHDKMYWYQQDPGMELHLIHYSYGVNSTEKGDLSSESTVSRIRTEHFPLTLESARPSHTSQYLCASSEFSGSPGANVLTFGAGSRLTVL.

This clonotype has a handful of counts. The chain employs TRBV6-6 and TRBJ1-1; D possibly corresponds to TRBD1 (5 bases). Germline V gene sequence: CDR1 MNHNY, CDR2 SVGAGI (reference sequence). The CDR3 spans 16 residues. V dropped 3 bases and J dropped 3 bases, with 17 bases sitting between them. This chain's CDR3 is CASSYSTGVAYTEAFF. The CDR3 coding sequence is TGTGCCAGCAGTTATTCCACGGGGGTGGCATACACTGAAGCTTTCTTT.